This T cell receptor (beta chain) was sequenced in a study of T cell repertoires in cytomegalovirus infection. MiXCR was run by TCRdb on the reads, yielding one entry per CDR3 protein. In the table there are fewer than 900,000 distinct CDR3 sequences, approximately 32% of which are singletons. As to this clonotype: Its antigen is as yet unknown.

This sequence originates from a human donor in good health (CMV status not recorded). Some clones in this sample may be carry-over from other donors' samples. Source: cultured CD8+ T cells from PBMCs, taken from culture after CMV antigen stimulation.

CDR3 sequence: CASSGGPNYEQYV. The CDR3 nucleotides are TGTGCCAGCAGCGGGGGGCCGAACTACGAGCAGTACGTC. The chain couples TRBV7-3 to TRBJ2-7; either TRBD1 or TRBD2 may supply D (6 bases each). The length of the CDR3 is 13 residues. Trimming pared 5 bases from V and 3 bases from J, leaving 11 bases between. The germline V gene has CDR1 SGHTA and CDR2 FQGTGA.